Described below is a single T cell receptor (beta chain) sequence and its context. Its antigen remains unidentified. The table came from immunoSEQ multiplex PCR; TCRdb's copy has only in-frame clones and leaves some out. In the table there are 150,000 or so clones, less than 90% of which are singletons. V gave up 4 bases and J gave up 5 bases; unmatched junction bases: 7. In germline, CDR1 is MNHEY, CDR2 SVGEGT. The CDR3 loop spans 15 amino acids. The data stem from a study of T cell responses to AZD1222 COVID-19 vaccine. Study observations and caveats: The donor cohort was predominantly white British with a female majority, and clonal diversity may have been underestimated. Sampling captured repertoires only after the peak T cell response.

This sequence originates from an adult in good health. This sample comprised peripheral blood, obtained on day 0 of AZD1222 vaccination. The rearrangement joins TRBV6-2 or TRBV6-3 to TRBJ1-4, with TRBD1 matching 7 bases. CDR3 in amino acids: CASSFTGASNEKLFF. In DNA, the CDR3 is TGTGCCAGCAGTTTTACAGGGGCGTCGAATGAAAAACTGTTTTTT.